The clone carrying this TCR beta chain has just a few counts. The data belong to a study of blood T cell repertoires in COVID-19. Across the study: Spain, Italy and the United States supplied samples that represented acute and convalescent COVID-19. Nucleic acid was either cDNA or gDNA, and it came from T cells, B-cell-depleted T cells, or PBMCs.

The CDR3 runs to 15 residues. V lost 4 bases, J lost 3 bases, and 13 bases lay in between. In germline, CDR1 is SGHKS, CDR2 YYEKEE (reference sequence). Authors' data handling: Amplification from reference gene primers served as the basis for estimated nucleated cell counts. Sequencing was performed with immunoSEQ multiplex PCR; in TCRdb, only in-frame clones are kept and a portion is missing. That table supplies the V and J calls and clone size; D and trimming were determined from the DNA. The sample has about 230,000 clones; around 86% are singletons. The V gene is TRBV5-5, the J gene TRBJ2-2; no reliable D call. The sequencing input was peripheral blood. This clonotype originated in a man over 45 with COVID-19, enrolled during active disease. The CDR3 reads CASSPRQVHTGELFF. CDR3 coding DNA: TGTGCCAGCAGCCCCCGACAAGTCCACACCGGGGAGCTGTTTTTT.